The 27 T cell receptor beta chains below were found in one sample sequenced in a study of blood T cell repertoires in COVID-19. The method was immunoSEQ multiplex PCR; TCRdb's version includes in-frame clones alone and lacks a portion of them. This sample has about 170,000 clones, with 88% found just once. Sequenced input: peripheral blood. These receptors were obtained from a man between 60 and 70 years old with acute or convalescent COVID-19.

This clone showed up just once. The V call is TRBV27, the J call TRBJ2-4, with TRBD2 identical over 8 bases. CDR3 length equals 16 residues. Per the germline V gene, CDR1 is MNHEY and CDR2 is SMNVEV (reference sequence). The V gene end was trimmed by 6 bases and the J gene end by 4 bases; junction bases not matched to a gene: 11. CDR3 in DNA: TGTGCCAGCAGGACAGCGGGCCGGGAGGGAAAAAACATTCAGTACTTC. Translation: CASRTAGREGKNIQYF.

Concerning this clone itself: One end of the junction fails to match germline, which may point to a read error. V gene TRBV20-1 combines with J gene TRBJ1-4, with D perhaps TRBD1 (5 bases). From germline, CDR1 is DFQATT and CDR2 SNEGSKA (reference sequence). The CDR3 loop spans 13 amino acids. The CDR3 loop is CSASSQGNGKLFF. CDR3 sequence (DNA): TGCAGTGCTAGTTCCCAGGGAAATGGAAAACTGTTTTTT.

The chain is built from TRBV5-8 and TRBJ1-2; maybe TRBD1 (6 bases). The V end lost 2 bases, the J end lost 8 bases, and 13 bases lay between the germline ends. The CDR3 is 13 amino acids. Germline V gene data show CDR1 as SGHTS and CDR2 as YDEGEE. Written as DNA, the CDR3 is TGTGCCAGCAGCTTTCAAGGGACACCCGGCTACACCTTC. As protein: CASSFQGTPGYTF. The full variable domain, in which reference TRBV5-8 and TRBJ1-2 provide the parts outside the CDR3, is EAGVTQSPTHLIKTRGQQATLRCSPISGHTSVYWYQQALGLGLQFLLWYDEGEERNRGNFPPRFSGRQFPNYSSELNVNALELEDSALYLCASSFQGTPGYTFGSGTRLTVV.

The chain employs TRBV3-1 (or the pseudogene TRBV3-2) and TRBJ1-1, with 9 nucleotides matching TRBD1. CDR3 size: 16 residues. Germline CDR1 and CDR2: LGHDT and YNNKEL (reference sequence). The V gene end was trimmed by 4 bases and the J gene end by 3 bases; junction bases not matched to a gene: 9. CDR3 amino acids: CASSPPDRGIYTEAFF. CDR3 nucleotide sequence: TGTGCCAGCAGCCCCCCGGACAGGGGAATATACACTGAAGCTTTCTTT.

The chain is built from TRBV11-2 and TRBJ2-1, with D possibly being TRBD1 (6 bases). The V gene lost 3 bases and the J gene lost 4 bases, with 19 bases spanning the gap. The CDR3 consists of 17 residues. Germline loops: CDR1 SGHAT, CDR2 FQNNGV. Here the CDR3 DNA reads TGTGCCAGCAGCTTCCAATCTCGACAGGTTCGGTACAATGAGCAGTTCTTC. Protein: CASSFQSRQVRYNEQFF.

This clone was observed a few times. The chain carries TRBV29-1 and TRBJ1-1; TRBD1 aligns across 11 bases. J gave up 0 bases and V 7 bases, and 4 bases lay outside the gene matches. Germline CDR1 is SQVTM and CDR2 is ANQGSEA. The CDR3 is 14 amino acids. The CDR3 DNA sequence: TGCAGCGGGGACAGGGGGTCCGTGAACACTGAAGCTTTCTTT. Translation: CSGDRGSVNTEAFF. Combining the CDR3 with reference TRBV29-1 and TRBJ1-1 gives the whole variable domain SAVISQKPSRDICQRGTSLTIQCQVDSQVTMMFWYRQQPGQSLTLIATANQGSEATYESGFVIDKFPISRPNLTFSTLTVSNMSPEDSSIYLCSGDRGSVNTEAFFGQGTRLTVV.

This chain links TRBV6-5 with TRBJ1-2, with TRBD1 matching 9 bases. Germline V gene data show CDR1 as MNHEY and CDR2 as SVGAGI. Germline trimming cut 2 bases from V and 8 bases from J; bases unmatched to any gene: 6. This CDR3 spans 14 amino acids. The CDR3 DNA is TGTGCCAGCAGTTACCTTAGGACAGGGGAAGGCTACACCTTC. Amino acid sequence: CASSYLRTGEGYTF.

This clone was observed once. The chain recombines TRBV7-2 with TRBJ1-2; D gene unclear. V lost 1 base and J 0 bases, leaving 9 bases between the germline ends. CDR3 length: 15 amino acids. In germline, CDR1 is SGHTA, CDR2 FQGNSA. The CDR3 sequence: CASSLVTATNYGYTF. As DNA, the CDR3 is TGTGCCAGCAGCTTAGTAACAGCCACTAACTATGGCTACACCTTC.

This clone is medium-sized. The rearrangement links TRBV5-1 to TRBJ2-7, with TRBD1 identical over 7 bases. Trimming cost V 2 bases and J 6 bases; bases outside gene matches: 11. There are 15 residues in the CDR3. Germline CDR1 is SGHRS and CDR2 is YFSETQ. CDR3 nucleotides: TGCGCCAGCAGCTTAAATACAGGGGCTTGGGCCGAGCAGTACGTC. Translation gives CASSLNTGAWAEQYV.

The chain has TRBV11-2 and TRBJ2-3; 7 bases are a match to TRBD1. V was pared by 4 bases and J by 5 bases, with 6 bases of the junction left unmatched. Germline V gene data show CDR1 as SGHAT and CDR2 as FQNNGV. CDR3 length equals 14 residues. This CDR3 reads CASSYSTGEDTQYF. CDR3 coding DNA: TGTGCCAGCAGCTATTCCACAGGGGAAGATACGCAGTATTTT.

V gene TRBV9 combines with J gene TRBJ2-2, with D hard to call. This CDR3 has 14 residues. Trimming took off 1 base at V and 2 bases at J, with 6 bases between the two ends. The germline CDR1 and CDR2 sequences are SGDLS and YYNGEE. The CDR3 sequence is CASSVKQNTGELFF. In DNA, the CDR3 is TGTGCCAGCAGCGTAAAGCAAAACACCGGGGAGCTGTTTTTT.

This chain uses TRBV7-3 with TRBJ2-3; D ambiguous. Between the trimmed V and J ends, which lost 1 base and 4 bases, there was a span of 3 bases. The CDR3 is made up of 12 amino acids. Germline V gene data show CDR1 as SGHTA and CDR2 as FQGTGA. CDR3 amino acids: CASSLISDTQYF. DNA for the CDR3: TGTGCCAGCAGCTTAATCTCAGATACGCAGTATTTT.

The genes are TRBV5-5 and TRBJ2-3; possibly TRBD2 for D (5 bases). V was pared by 4 bases and J by 3 bases, with 18 bases between. CDR1 SGHKS and CDR2 YYEKEE come from the germline V gene (reference sequence). The CDR3 runs 16 residues. This chain's CDR3 is CASSPPRGERTDTQYF. CDR3 DNA sequence: TGTGCCAGCAGCCCTCCCCGGGGAGAAAGGACAGATACGCAGTATTTT. Full variable domain (missing parts from reference TRBV5-5 and TRBJ2-3): DAGVTQSPTHLIKTRGQQVTLRCSPISGHKSVSWYQQVLGQGPQFIFQYYEKEERGRGNFPDRFSARQFPNYSSELNVNALLLGDSALYLCASSPPRGERTDTQYFGPGTRLTVL.

The chain uses TRBV7-9 and TRBJ2-1, with 8 bases lining up with TRBD2. V lost 6 bases, J lost 5 bases, and 9 bases stayed unmatched. The CDR3 covers 15 residues. Germline values: CDR1 SEHNR, CDR2 FQNEAQ (reference sequence). CDR3 DNA: TGTGCCAGCAGGTTGTGGGCGGGAGGCGACAATGAGCAGTTCTTC. It translates to CASRLWAGGDNEQFF.

The chain carries TRBV5-1 and TRBJ1-1; 7 positions match TRBD1. The V and J ends lost 4 bases and 1 base, in that order; junction bases with no gene match: 7. CDR3 length: 15 amino acids. Germline-derived CDR1 and CDR2 are SGHRS and YFSETQ. CDR3 nucleotide sequence: TGCGCCAGCAGCGCCGAGGGGGCGACGAACACTGAAGCTTTCTTT. It is translated as CASSAEGATNTEAFF.

In its sample, this clone was seen once. V and J are TRBV20-1 and TRBJ1-6; tentatively, D is TRBD1 (6 bases). Looked up from germline, CDR1 is DFQATT and CDR2 is SNEGSKA (reference sequence). Trimming left V 3 bases short and J 0 bases short, with 27 bases between. The CDR3 consists of 21 residues. The CDR3: CSASPTYPITGTHSYNSPLHF. The CDR3 nucleotides are TGCAGTGCTAGTCCAACCTACCCAATTACCGGGACACACTCCTATAATTCACCCCTCCACTTT.

The chain uses TRBV21-1 and TRBJ2-5; TRBD1 is taken as the D call from the table, unchecked against the DNA. TRBV21-1 is a pseudogene segment. The CDR3 contains 16 residues. The CDR3 reads CASSTCGDSPQETQYF. The CDR3 DNA sequence: TGTGCCAGCAGCACCTGCGGGGACAGTCCCCAAGAGACCCAGTACTTC.

This clone was seen only once. This chain connects TRBV9 to TRBJ1-5, with D possibly TRBD1 on 6 matching bases. Deletions cut 3 bases from V and 5 bases from J, with 12 bases between. Per germline, CDR1 SGDLS and CDR2 YYNGEE. The CDR3 has 14 residues. The CDR3 spells CASSARGWDQPQHF. For the CDR3, the DNA is TGTGCCAGCAGCGCCAGGGGTTGGGATCAGCCCCAGCATTTT. Based on the CDR3 plus reference TRBV9 and TRBJ1-5, the full variable domain is DSGVTQTPKHLITATGQRVTLRCSPRSGDLSVYWYQQSLDQGLQFLIQYYNGEERAKGNILERFSAQQFPDLHSELNLSSLELGDSALYFCASSARGWDQPQHFGDGTRLSIL.

The chain uses TRBV4-1 and TRBJ2-3, with TRBD2 as a possible D gene (7 bases). This CDR3 is 16 amino acids long. V shed 6 bases and J shed 0 bases, with 16 bases lying between them. Per the germline V gene, CDR1 is MGHRA and CDR2 is YSYEKL. The CDR3, as DNA: TGCGCCAGCAGACAGGGAGGGCATAGTAGCACAGATACGCAGTATTTT. Translated: CASRQGGHSSTDTQYF.

V and J are TRBV7-2 and TRBJ1-5; possible D gene TRBD1, 6 bases. Germline CDR1 reads SGHTA; CDR2 reads FQGNSA. Trimming left V 1 base short and J 8 bases short, with 9 bases between. This CDR3 is built from 13 residues. CDR3 DNA: TGTGCCAGCAGCTTAGGACAGGCAGAGCCCCAGCATTTT. Its protein product is CASSLGQAEPQHF.

This clone was found once. The rearrangement links TRBV9 to TRBJ2-1; 8 bases are a match to TRBD1. The CDR3 is 15 amino acids. Per germline, CDR1 SGDLS and CDR2 YYNGEE. With 3 bases clipped from V and 4 bases from J, the junction kept 6 bases outside the gene matches. CDR3 sequence (DNA): TGTGCCAGCAGCGCGGGGACAGGTACTTACAATGAGCAGTTCTTC. Protein product: CASSAGTGTYNEQFF.

This sequence joins TRBV5-1 and TRBJ2-5, with 9 nucleotides matching TRBD1. V lost 4 bases to trimming and J lost 0 bases; unmatched junction nucleotides: 4. Per germline, CDR1 SGHRS and CDR2 YFSETQ. CDR3 length: 15 amino acids. CDR3 coding DNA: TGCGCCAGCAGCCCCGGGACAGGGTACCAAGAGACCCAGTACTTC. This sequence encodes CASSPGTGYQETQYF.

Comment on this clone: The sample contains more than one DNA sequence encoding this CDR3. The V gene is TRBV24-1, the J gene TRBJ2-5, with no clear D. The CDR3 has 11 residues. Germline V CDR1 and CDR2: KGHDR, SFDVKD. The V and J ends lost 3 bases and 5 bases respectively, with 3 bases between them. For the CDR3, the DNA is TGTGCCACCAGTGATCGGGAGACCCAGTACTTC. Residues: CATSDRETQYF.

The chain employs TRBV19 and TRBJ1-1; 8 positions agree with TRBD1. The CDR3 is 13 amino acids. CDR1 LNHDA and CDR2 SQIVND come from the germline V gene (reference sequence). The ends lost 4 bases at V and 5 bases at J; junction bases unmatched: 3. The CDR3 reads CASSSQGATEAFF. The CDR3 nucleotides read TGTGCCAGTAGTAGTCAGGGGGCAACTGAAGCTTTCTTT.

The rearrangement links TRBV18 to TRBJ1-3; 7 bases agree with TRBD1. J was trimmed by 2 bases and V by 6 bases; bases with no gene match: 10. There are 16 residues in the CDR3. Germline V gives CDR1 KGHSH, CDR2 LQKENI. Here the CDR3 reads CASSADRVSAGNTIYF. For the CDR3, the DNA is TGTGCCAGCTCCGCTGACAGGGTTTCGGCTGGAAACACCATATATTTT.

The rearrangement uses TRBV7-6 and TRBJ2-6; 7 bases line up with TRBD1. CDR1 is SGHVS, CDR2 FNYEAQ, per germline. The CDR3 is made up of 16 amino acids. Trimming at V came to 4 bases and at J to 2 bases, leaving 5 bases not matched to a gene. Here the CDR3 DNA reads TGTGCCAGCAGCTCGAACAGGGGCACTGGGGCCAACGTCCTGACTTTC. Its translation is CASSSNRGTGANVLTF.

For the CDR3, the DNA is TGCAGCGTTCAACGGAGGGACACTGAAGCTTTCTTT. This codes for CSVQRRDTEAFF. This chain uses TRBV29-1 with TRBJ1-1, with D unclear. The V end was cut by 5 bases, the J end by 3 bases, with 10 bases between. The CDR3 loop spans 12 amino acids. The germline CDR1 and CDR2 sequences are SQVTM and ANQGSEA. The full variable domain, in which reference TRBV29-1 and TRBJ1-1 provide the parts outside the CDR3, is SAVISQKPSRDICQRGTSLTIQCQVDSQVTMMFWYRQQPGQSLTLIATANQGSEATYESGFVIDKFPISRPNLTFSTLTVSNMSPEDSSIYLCSVQRRDTEAFFGQGTRLTVV.